The 19 T cell receptor beta chains below were found in one sample sequenced in a study of blood T cell repertoires in COVID-19. Profiling relied on immunoSEQ multiplex PCR, and the TCRdb table lists in-frame clones only, not all of them. The repertoire has some 150,000 clones, approximately 86% of them found once; the top ten carry roughly 3.5%. What was sequenced was peripheral blood. The receptors were gathered from a man between 65 and 79 years old with acute or convalescent COVID-19.

This sequence joins TRBV27 and TRBJ2-5, with D maybe TRBD2 (6 bases). Trimming pared 6 bases from V and 5 bases from J, leaving 22 bases between. Germline lookup yields CDR1 MNHEY and CDR2 SMNVEV (reference sequence). This CDR3 region has 16 residues. The CDR3 reads CASSVYRDSGRETQYF. In DNA, the CDR3 is TGTGCCAGCAGCGTGTACCGGGACTCCGGAAGGGAGACCCAGTACTTC.

The chain links TRBV30 to TRBJ2-6; TRBD2 matches at 14 bases. The CDR3 extends over 18 amino acids. Unmatched junction bases numbered 6, after V lost 3 bases and J lost 2 bases. Germline CDR1 GTSNPN, CDR2 SVGIG (reference sequence). The CDR3 spells CAWRGTSGSGPGANVLTF. For the CDR3, the DNA is TGTGCCTGGAGGGGGACTAGCGGGAGTGGGCCTGGGGCCAACGTCCTGACTTTC.

The chain is built from TRBV24-1 and TRBJ1-2; 7 nucleotides agree with TRBD1. The CDR3 covers 15 residues. Germline lookup yields CDR1 KGHDR and CDR2 SFDVKD. J gave up 4 bases and V 4 bases, and 8 bases lay outside the gene matches. The CDR3: CATSDGTDTAYGYTF. Written as DNA, the CDR3 is TGTGCCACCAGTGACGGGACAGATACTGCCTATGGCTACACCTTC.

The CDR3 nucleotides are TGTGCCAGCAGCTCCACCACTAGTGAGCAGTTCTTC. This codes for CASSSTTSEQFF. The J gene is TRBJ2-1, the V gene TRBV7-9, with a tentative D call TRBD2 (5 bases). Trimming removed 4 bases from V and 9 bases from J, with 10 bases in between. There are 12 residues in the CDR3. Per germline, CDR1 SEHNR and CDR2 FQNEAQ (reference sequence).

This clone appeared once. The CDR3 is CASSISGPTDTQYF. As DNA, the CDR3 is TGTGCCAGCAGTATTAGCGGCCCCACAGATACGCAGTATTTT. The V and J genes are TRBV27 and TRBJ2-3, with D possibly matching TRBD2 (6 bases). CDR3 length: 14 amino acids. Trimming cost V 5 bases and J 2 bases, with 11 bases left between them. Germline CDR1 is MNHEY and CDR2 is SMNVEV (reference sequence).

The rearrangement links TRBV12-3 or TRBV12-4 to TRBJ2-7; D gene ambiguous. With 0 bases removed from V and 3 bases from J, the gap between germline ends came to 6 bases. There are 13 residues in the CDR3. CDR3 loop: CASSLAANYEQYF. The CDR3 DNA is TGTGCCAGCAGTTTAGCAGCTAACTACGAGCAGTACTTC.

On this clone itself: This specimen includes other DNA sequences encoding the same CDR3. This sequence joins TRBV7-2 and TRBJ2-7; 8 nucleotides agree with TRBD2. This CDR3 contains 14 residues. The V and J ends lost 2 bases and 1 base, in that order; junction bases with no gene match: 1. In germline, CDR1 is SGHTA, CDR2 FQGNSA. This CDR3 reads CASSLTSGSYEQYF. CDR3 nucleotides: TGTGCCAGCAGCTTAACTAGCGGTTCCTACGAGCAGTACTTC.

This clone was seen just once. The CDR3 coding sequence is TGTGCCAGTAGCCCCTCCCCAGGGCGGACTGAAGCTTTCTTT. Amino acids: CASSPSPGRTEAFF. The J gene is TRBJ1-1, the V gene TRBV19; D is perhaps TRBD1 (5 bases). Between the trimmed V and J ends, which lost 6 bases and 5 bases, there was a span of 16 bases. Germline V lookup: CDR1 LNHDA, CDR2 SQIVND (reference sequence). There are 14 residues in the CDR3.

V is TRBV6-2 or TRBV6-3 and J is TRBJ1-2; TRBD1 agrees at 7 bases. The length of the CDR3 is 15 residues. Losses at the gene ends were 5 bases for V and 5 bases for J; bases not matched to a gene: 11. CDR1 and CDR2 (germline): MNHEY, SVGEGT. In DNA form, the CDR3 reads TGTGCCAGCAGTACTCAGCCGGGACAGACTTATGGCTACACCTTC. Translating it yields CASSTQPGQTYGYTF.

The rearrangement uses TRBV19 and TRBJ2-1; TRBD2 matches 8 bases. The CDR3 has 13 amino acids. Germline values: CDR1 LNHDA, CDR2 SQIVND (reference sequence). Trimming at V came to 3 bases and at J to 7 bases, leaving 2 bases not matched to a gene. The DNA of the CDR3 is TGTGCCAGTAGTATGCGGGAGGCGAATGAGCAGTTCTTC. Translating gives CASSMREANEQFF.

This clone was seen just once. The rearrangement links TRBV14 to TRBJ1-4, with D unresolved. Germline assignment: CDR1 SGHDN and CDR2 FVKESK. Trimming removed 1 base at V and 8 bases at J, with 8 bases between. The CDR3 has 13 amino acids. As DNA, the CDR3 is TGTGCCAGCAGCCAAGCCCCAGCGGAAAAACTGTTTTTT. This codes for CASSQAPAEKLFF. The whole variable domain, remainder taken from reference TRBV14 and TRBJ1-4, is EAGVTQFPSHSVIEKGQTVTLRCDPISGHDNLYWYRRVMGKEIKFLLHFVKESKQDESGMPNNRFLAERTGGTYSTLKVQPAELEDSGVYFCASSQAPAEKLFFGSGTQLSVL.

The V call is TRBV11-2, the J call TRBJ2-2; 11 bases match TRBD2. The germline V gene encodes CDR1 SGHAT and CDR2 FQNNGV. The CDR3 runs 15 residues. V was pared by 5 bases and J by 3 bases, with 2 bases of the junction left unmatched. Written as DNA, the CDR3 is TGTGCCAGCAGCCAGGGACTAGCGGACACCGGGGAGCTGTTTTTT. This encodes CASSQGLADTGELFF.

This clone was counted between two and nine times. This chain links TRBV7-8 with TRBJ2-5; D is unresolved. The CDR3 covers 14 residues. V lost 1 base and J lost 4, with 10 bases in between. Germline lookup yields CDR1 SGHVS and CDR2 FQNEAQ. The CDR3 loop is CASSLVSSRETQYF. The CDR3 DNA sequence: TGTGCCAGCAGCTTAGTGTCGAGTAGAGAGACCCAGTACTTC.

Comment on this clone: Its ends do not fully match the called genes, so a read error is possible. This chain joins TRBV7-7 and TRBJ2-1; 10 nucleotides align to TRBD2. The CDR3 has 14 residues. The germline CDR1 and CDR2 sequences are SSHAT and FNYEAQ (reference sequence). The CDR3 sequence is CASSPAGGPHEQFF. CDR3 DNA sequence: TGTGCTAGCAGCCCAGCGGGAGGGCCGCATGAGCAGTTCTTC.

The CDR3 DNA sequence: TGTGCCAGCAGCCAACGGGCGAGGACAATTAACTATGGCTACACCTTC. The encoded protein is CASSQRARTINYGYTF. The rearrangement links TRBV21-1 to TRBJ1-2; TRBD1, the table's D call, lacks a check against the DNA. TRBV21-1 is shown as a pseudogene. This CDR3 is built from 16 residues.

The chain employs TRBV24-1 and TRBJ2-3; D perhaps matches TRBD2 (6 bases). Between the trimmed V and J ends, which lost 5 bases and 0 bases, there was a span of 8 bases. CDR1 KGHDR and CDR2 SFDVKD come from the germline V gene. The CDR3 has 14 amino acids. In DNA, the CDR3 is TGTGCCACCAGTGGCGGGATCAGCACAGATACGCAGTATTTT. The encoded protein is CATSGGISTDTQYF.

The chain carries TRBV6-5 and TRBJ2-7; 11 nucleotides match TRBD2. Germline assignment: CDR1 MNHEY and CDR2 SVGAGI. Trimming removed 6 bases from V and 6 bases from J; junction bases left unmatched: 7. The length of the CDR3 is 14 residues. The CDR3 sequence is CASREGLAELEQYF. The CDR3 DNA reads TGTGCCAGCAGAGAGGGACTAGCGGAACTCGAGCAGTACTTC.

In its sample, this clone was seen once. The J gene is TRBJ2-2, the V gene TRBV7-3; D uncertain. V gave up 0 bases and J gave up 0 bases, with 14 bases separating them. The CDR3 is 18 residues long. Germline CDR1 is SGHTA and CDR2 is FQGTGA. The CDR3 DNA is TGTGCCAGCAGCTTAACGGGTTTCGGAACAGCGAACACCGGGGAGCTGTTTTTT. Translated, it gives CASSLTGFGTANTGELFF. The full variable domain, rest sourced from reference TRBV7-3 and TRBJ2-2, is GAGVSQTPSNKVTEKGKYVELRCDPISGHTALYWYRQSLGQGPEFLIYFQGTGAADDSGLPNDRFFAVRPEGSVSTLKIQRTERGDSAVYLCASSLTGFGTANTGELFFGEGSRLTVL.

The chain employs TRBV6-2 or TRBV6-3 and TRBJ1-2; 12 positions agree with TRBD1. The ends lost 2 bases at V and 7 bases at J; junction bases unmatched: 5. Germline-derived CDR1 and CDR2 are MNHEY and SVGEGT. There are 15 residues in the CDR3. The CDR3 region has the DNA TGTGCCAGCAGTTACCGGGACAGGGGGCGCGGTGGCTACACCTTC. This codes for CASSYRDRGRGGYTF.